The 28 T cell receptor beta chains presented below share a single source sample, sequenced in a study of T cells in Graves' hyperthyroidism and ophthalmopathy. TCR beta CDR3 regions were amplified from RNA transcripts. When the TCR CDR3 underwent first-round RT-PCR, the HTBI primer set was used. From the multiplex PCR reads, TCRdb called clonotypes with MiXCR, one entry per CDR3 protein. Here the sample spans about 500,000 distinct CDR3 sequences, 46% being singletons. Sequenced sample: peripheral blood or thyroid tissue (not recorded which). The source is an adult woman with Graves' disease, either hyperthyroidism or ophthalmopathy (not recorded which).

The gene calls are TRBV7-9 and TRBJ2-2; 15 nucleotides line up with TRBD2. This CDR3 is built from 19 residues. V lost 5 bases, J lost 7 bases, and 14 bases stayed unmatched. Per the germline V gene, CDR1 is SEHNR and CDR2 is FQNEAQ (reference sequence). CDR3 in DNA: TGTGCCAGCAGCACTCTCCCCGGGACTAGCGGGAGGAGGGACGGGGAGCTGTTTTTT. This gives the protein CASSTLPGTSGRRDGELFF. Based on the CDR3 plus reference TRBV7-9 and TRBJ2-2, the full variable domain is DTGVSQNPRHKITKRGQNVTFRCDPISEHNRLYWYRQTLGQGPEFLTYFQNEAQLEKSRLLSDRFSAERPKGSFSTLEIQRTEQGDSAMYLCASSTLPGTSGRRDGELFFGEGSRLTVL.

CDR3 amino acids: CASRPKGSWLSEQYF. The DNA of the CDR3 is TGTGCCAGCAGGCCGAAGGGGTCGTGGCTCTCCGAGCAGTACTTC. J is TRBJ2-7 and V is TRBV2; maybe TRBD1 (5 bases). Germline lookup yields CDR1 SNHLY and CDR2 FYNNEI. Between the trimmed V and J ends, which lost 6 bases and 6 bases, there was a span of 21 bases. CDR3 length equals 15 residues.

The chain has TRBV10-3 and TRBJ2-2; 9 bases line up with TRBD1. V shed 7 bases, J shed 7 bases, and the junction held 7 bases outside the gene matches. CDR1 is ENHRY, CDR2 SYGVKD, per germline. The length of the CDR3 is 14 residues. The CDR3, as DNA: TGTGCCATCAAGGGACAGGGTCGCTTCGGGGAGCTGTTTTTT. The encoded protein is CAIKGQGRFGELFF.

This clonotype showed up just a few times. V is TRBV24-1 and J is TRBJ2-7; D possibly corresponds to TRBD2 (5 bases). V dropped 2 bases and J dropped 3 bases, with 10 bases sitting between them. The germline V gene has CDR1 KGHDR and CDR2 SFDVKD. The CDR3 is made up of 14 amino acids. The CDR3 DNA follows: TGTGCCACCAGTGATTCCGAGGGCAACTACGAGCAGTACTTC. Translating gives CATSDSEGNYEQYF.

A note on this clonotype: One end of the junction fails to match germline, which may point to a read error. The chain uses TRBV10-2 and TRBJ2-6; no clear D. The CDR3 spans 16 residues. CDR1 and CDR2 from the germline V gene are WSHSY and SAAADI. CDR3 amino acids: CASSEALPAGANVLTF. In DNA form, the CDR3 reads TGTGCCAGCAGTGAAGCTTTGCCGGCTGGGGCCAACGTCCTGACTTTC.

This clonotype appeared a few times. This chain joins TRBV28 and TRBJ1-5, with 7 bases lining up with TRBD1. Germline-derived CDR1 and CDR2 are MDHEN and SYDVKM. After removal of 3 bases from V and 5 bases from J, the junction contained 4 bases not matched to a gene. This CDR3 has 14 residues. The CDR3 spells CASSFGQGDQPQHF. CDR3 in DNA: TGTGCCAGCAGTTTCGGGCAGGGGGATCAGCCCCAGCATTTT.

This clonotype was seen at least ten times. DNA for the CDR3: TGTGCCAGCAGCCAAGACCGACTAGCGGAAGCGGGCGGGGAGCTGTTTTTT. Translating it yields CASSQDRLAEAGGELFF. V gene TRBV14 combines with J gene TRBJ2-2, with 9 bases identical to TRBD2. The ends lost 0 bases at V and 7 bases at J; junction bases unmatched: 9. Germline V CDR1 and CDR2: SGHDN, FVKESK. The CDR3 consists of 17 residues.

The chain joins TRBV10-3 to TRBJ1-1; D gene uncertain. V was clipped by 3 bases and J by 2 bases, with 7 bases between them. The length of the CDR3 is 13 residues. Germline loops: CDR1 ENHRY, CDR2 SYGVKD. Here the CDR3 DNA reads TGTGCCATCAGTGAATGGGGAAACACTGAAGCTTTCTTT. It encodes CAISEWGNTEAFF.

Ten or more counts support this clonotype. The CDR3 DNA sequence: TGTGCCAGCAGTTTAGCGTTGGGAGGGGTAGAGACCCAGTACTTC. It yields the protein CASSLALGGVETQYF. The V gene is TRBV12-3 or TRBV12-4, the J gene TRBJ2-5; 7 bases are shared with TRBD2. With V trimmed by 0 bases and J by 4 bases, 5 bases remained unmatched. The CDR3 spans 15 residues.

This chain joins TRBV12-3 or TRBV12-4 and TRBJ1-5, with TRBD1 identical over 8 bases. V lost 5 bases and J lost 2; bases outside the gene matches: 8. This CDR3 is built from 16 residues. In nucleotides, the CDR3 is TGTGCCAGCAGTCCTCAGGGGGCGGCGGGCAATCAGCCCCAGCATTTT. This encodes CASSPQGAAGNQPQHF.

This clonotype has a count of ten or more. The chain uses TRBV7-3 and TRBJ1-1; D gene uncertain. Per the germline V gene, CDR1 is SGHTA and CDR2 is FQGTGA. The CDR3 contains 13 residues. Trimming took off 5 bases at V and 4 bases at J, with 11 bases between the two ends. The CDR3 DNA follows: TGTGCCAGCAGCCCGGGGAGTTCCACTGAAGCTTTCTTT. Encoded protein: CASSPGSSTEAFF.

Many counts were recorded for this clonotype. The chain uses TRBV29-1 and TRBJ2-2; 7 positions agree with TRBD1. The CDR3 runs to 14 residues. Germline V CDR1 and CDR2: SQVTM, ANQGSEA. The trim removed 6 bases at V and 4 bases at J, leaving 8 bases unmatched. CDR3 DNA sequence: TGCAGCGTGCACAGGGGATTAGGCACCGGGGAGCTGTTTTTT. The encoded protein is CSVHRGLGTGELFF.

As concerns this clonotype: The junction differs from germline at one of its ends, possibly a read error. The chain combines TRBV24-1 with TRBJ2-7; D perhaps matches TRBD1 (6 bases). The germline V gene encodes CDR1 KGHDR and CDR2 SFDVKD. The CDR3 is made up of 16 amino acids. The CDR3 coding sequence is TGTGCCAGCAGTGATTTAGCGAGGGGGACCACCTACGAGCAGTACTTC. It codes for CASSDLARGTTYEQYF.

The rearrangement links TRBV7-2 to TRBJ1-1, with 8 bases that match TRBD1. V lost 6 bases, J lost 3 bases, and 9 bases stayed unmatched. CDR1 and CDR2 from the germline V gene are SGHTA and FQGNSA. The CDR3 length is 15 residues. The CDR3 DNA reads TGTGCCAGCAGATTCGACAGGGGAGGGGACACTGAAGCTTTCTTT. Translation gives CASRFDRGGDTEAFF. Full variable domain (rest looked up from reference TRBV7-2 and TRBJ1-1): GAGVSQSPSNKVTEKGKDVELRCDPISGHTALYWYRQSLGQGLEFLIYFQGNSAPDKSGLPSDRFSAERTGGSVSTLTIQRTQQEDSAVYLCASRFDRGGDTEAFFGQGTRLTVV.

Many counts were recorded for this clonotype. The rearrangement links TRBV28 to TRBJ1-1; no firm D call. The CDR3 consists of 14 residues. Trimming shortened V by 4 bases and J by 6 bases, and 15 bases separated the two germline ends. Germline V CDR1 and CDR2: MDHEN, SYDVKM. Here the CDR3 reads CASSSLDRRAEAFF. The CDR3 nucleotides are TGTGCCAGCAGTTCATTGGACCGGAGGGCTGAAGCTTTCTTT.

The chain combines TRBV20-1 with TRBJ1-1; D is uncertain. This CDR3 is built from 14 residues. CDR1 and CDR2 (germline): DFQATT, SNEGSKA (reference sequence). V was trimmed by 0 bases and J by 3 bases, leaving 11 bases between them. The CDR3 DNA is TGCAGTGCTAGAGATAGGGCGATTGACACTGAAGCTTTCTTT. Amino acid sequence: CSARDRAIDTEAFF.

Only a few counts were recorded for this clonotype. The rearrangement links TRBV5-1 to TRBJ1-1; D perhaps matches TRBD1 (5 bases). Per germline, CDR1 SGHRS and CDR2 YFSETQ. There are 14 residues in the CDR3. V lost 5 bases, J lost 6 bases, and 17 bases lay in between. CDR3 nucleotide sequence: TGCGCCAGCAGAGGGGACGGATGGAGTCCTGAAGCTTTCTTT. Translating gives CASRGDGWSPEAFF.

The chain links TRBV24-1 to TRBJ1-2, with unresolved D. CDR3 length equals 13 residues. V gave up 11 bases and J gave up 8 bases, with 20 bases separating them. Germline values: CDR1 KGHDR, CDR2 SFDVKD. The CDR3 region is CASSFQAIEGYTF. CDR3 nucleotide sequence: TGTGCCAGCAGCTTTCAAGCCATAGAGGGCTACACCTTC.

V usage is TRBV2 and J usage is TRBJ1-5; D gene ambiguous. CDR3 length: 13 residues. Germline loops: CDR1 SNHLY, CDR2 FYNNEI. With 6 bases removed from V and 0 bases from J, the gap between germline ends came to 6 bases. For the CDR3, the DNA is TGTGCCAGCAGCGACTATAGCAATCAGCCCCAGCATTTT. Translated: CASSDYSNQPQHF.

There are a few counts of this clonotype. The chain recombines TRBV19 with TRBJ1-5; the match to TRBD1 covers 11 bases. Per germline, CDR1 LNHDA and CDR2 SQIVND (reference sequence). This CDR3 has 14 residues. After removal of 11 bases from V and 7 bases from J, the junction contained 10 bases not matched to a gene. The CDR3 sequence: CAWSLGQGGQPQHF. The CDR3, as DNA: TGTGCCTGGAGCCTGGGACAGGGGGGACAGCCCCAGCATTTT.

The table lists this clonotype with a few counts. The chain links TRBV7-9 to TRBJ2-7; TRBD1 is a possible D gene (6 bases). Germline CDR1 and CDR2: SEHNR and FQNEAQ (reference sequence). CDR3 size: 14 residues. V lost 5 bases and J 2 bases, leaving 13 bases between the germline ends. The CDR3 region is CASSHRTVAYEQYF. In nucleotides, the CDR3 is TGTGCCAGCAGCCACAGGACAGTGGCCTACGAGCAGTACTTC. Using reference TRBV7-9 and TRBJ2-7 for the parts outside the CDR3, the full variable domain is DTGVSQNPRHKITKRGQNVTFRCDPISEHNRLYWYRQTLGQGPEFLTYFQNEAQLEKSRLLSDRFSAERPKGSFSTLEIQRTEQGDSAMYLCASSHRTVAYEQYFGPGTRLTVT.

The J gene is TRBJ1-6, the V gene TRBV28; no definite D call. Germline V gives CDR1 MDHEN, CDR2 SYDVKM. The CDR3 length is 13 residues. V was cut by 4 bases and J by 8 bases, with 9 bases left in between. The CDR3 is CASSWRADSPLHF. The CDR3 DNA follows: TGTGCCAGCAGTTGGAGGGCTGATTCACCCCTCCACTTT.

The V gene is TRBV19, the J gene TRBJ2-7; D is possibly TRBD2 (5 bases). V gave up 8 bases and J gave up 3 bases, with 17 bases separating them. This CDR3 region has 14 residues. The V gene's germline CDR1 is LNHDA and CDR2 SQIVND (reference sequence). The CDR3 nucleotides read TGTGCCAGTCGAGAGGGAACAGAACTCTACGAGCAGTACTTC. It is translated as CASREGTELYEQYF.

This chain links TRBV20-1 with TRBJ1-5, with D unclear. With 2 bases removed from V and 8 bases from J, the gap between germline ends came to 13 bases. The CDR3 has 13 amino acids. Germline values: CDR1 DFQATT, CDR2 SNEGSKA (reference sequence). CDR3 sequence: CSARFGAVEPQHF. The DNA for the CDR3 is TGCAGTGCTAGATTTGGTGCCGTGGAGCCCCAGCATTTT.

V is TRBV10-3 and J is TRBJ1-2; D unclear. Trimming removed 0 bases from V and 1 base from J, with 12 bases in between. Germline V gene lookup returns CDR1 ENHRY and CDR2 SYGVKD. The CDR3 has 16 residues. DNA of the CDR3: TGTGCCATCAGTGAGTCGGGGAAGTCCCTTAACTATGGCTACACCTTC. The encoded protein is CAISESGKSLNYGYTF.

This clonotype was detected only a few times. The V call is TRBV25-1, the J call TRBJ2-5; 9 bases are shared with TRBD2. CDR1 MGHDK and CDR2 SYGVNS come from the germline V gene. The CDR3 is 13 residues long. V was pared by 8 bases and J by 2 bases, with 3 bases of the junction left unmatched. CDR3 sequence: CASSTSGQETQYF. The CDR3 DNA reads TGTGCCAGCTCGACTAGCGGACAAGAGACCCAGTACTTC. The whole variable domain, remainder taken from reference TRBV25-1 and TRBJ2-5, is EADIYQTPRYLVIGTGKKITLECSQTMGHDKMYWYQQDPGMELHLIHYSYGVNSTEKGDLSSESTVSRIRTEHFPLTLESARPSHTSQYLCASSTSGQETQYFGPGTRLLVL.

About this clonotype itself: This may be a read error: a much more frequent sequence differs by one nucleotide. The chain has TRBV28 and TRBJ1-2; D may be TRBD1 (5 bases). Trimming pared 6 bases from V and 3 bases from J, leaving 11 bases between. In germline, CDR1 is MDHEN, CDR2 SYDVKM. This CDR3 has 13 residues. DNA for the CDR3: TGTGCCAGCAGGAGGGGCGGACACTATGGCTACACCTTC. It translates to CASRRGGHYGYTF.

This chain connects TRBV2 to TRBJ2-5, with unresolved D. With 7 bases removed from V and 5 bases from J, the gap between germline ends came to 17 bases. The CDR3 contains 14 residues. Germline CDR1 is SNHLY and CDR2 is FYNNEI. CDR3 nucleotide sequence: TGTGCCAGCACCCCCCGGCTAGTTGAGGAGACCCAGTACTTC. Its translation is CASTPRLVEETQYF.